The 10 T cell receptor beta chains in this list originate from one sample, sequenced in a study of blood T cell repertoires in COVID-19. Clones were sequenced by immunoSEQ multiplex PCR, and TCRdb holds only the in-frame ones, with some missing. The sample contains under 150,000 clones, 75% to 90% of which appear only once. The sample consisted of peripheral blood. Receptors originate from a human donor in a cohort sampled during active COVID-19.

The chain recombines TRBV6-1 with TRBJ2-3; 15 bases are shared with TRBD2. V lost 0 bases, J lost 2 bases, and 3 bases stayed unmatched. The CDR3 totals 18 residues. CDR1 is MNHNS and CDR2 is SASEGT in the germline V gene. In DNA, the CDR3 is TGTGCCAGCAGTGAAGCCAGGACTAGCGGGGGGGTCACAGATACGCAGTATTTT. As protein: CASSEARTSGGVTDTQYF.

The chain couples TRBV27 to TRBJ1-1; 8 nucleotides agree with TRBD1. Germline V lookup: CDR1 MNHEY, CDR2 SMNVEV (reference sequence). J gave up 1 base and V 6 bases, and 7 bases lay outside the gene matches. The CDR3 spans 15 residues. CDR3 DNA sequence: TGTGCCAGCAGCCATGGGACAGGCCCGAACACTGAAGCTTTCTTT. Translated: CASSHGTGPNTEAFF.

The V gene is TRBV7-2, the J gene TRBJ2-2; 10 bases agree with TRBD2. J gave up 4 bases and V 2 bases, and 4 bases lay outside the gene matches. This CDR3 region has 16 residues. Germline V gene data show CDR1 as SGHTA and CDR2 as FQGNSA. The CDR3 nucleotides are TGTGCCAGCAGCTTATGGCTAGCGGGGGCCACCGGGGAGCTGTTTTTT. Its translation is CASSLWLAGATGELFF.

The genes are TRBV3-1 (or the pseudogene TRBV3-2) and TRBJ2-7; D may be TRBD2 (6 bases). The CDR3 sequence is 15 residues long. Germline V CDR1 and CDR2: LGHDT, YNNKEL (reference sequence). The germline V and J ends were trimmed by 3 bases and 2 bases, with 14 bases remaining between them. The DNA of the CDR3 is TGTGCCAGCAGCCACCGGGGGAGAGTAGCCTACGAGCAGTACGTC. Its translation is CASSHRGRVAYEQYV.

The chain uses TRBV3-1 (or the pseudogene TRBV3-2) and TRBJ1-1; 10 bases are a match to TRBD1. Looked up from germline, CDR1 is LGHDT and CDR2 is YNNKEL (reference sequence). The length of the CDR3 is 17 residues. The V gene end was trimmed by 7 bases and the J gene end by 3 bases; junction bases not matched to a gene: 14. CDR3: CASTTRGQGRRDTEAFF. CDR3 coding DNA: TGTGCCAGCACCACAAGGGGACAGGGGAGAAGGGACACTGAAGCTTTCTTT.

The chain has TRBV5-1 and TRBJ1-4, with a weak D call TRBD1 (6 bases). The CDR3 sequence is 16 residues long. Trimming cost V 0 bases and J 8 bases, with 17 bases left between them. Germline assignment: CDR1 SGHRS and CDR2 YFSETQ. The CDR3 region has the DNA TGCGCCAGCAGCTTGGAGGCGGGGGCGGATTGGGAAAAACTGTTTTTT. Translation gives CASSLEAGADWEKLFF.

The chain has TRBV27 and TRBJ2-3; TRBD1 might be the D (5 bases). The germline gives CDR1 MNHEY, CDR2 SMNVEV (reference sequence). The V gene lost 4 bases and the J gene lost 4 bases, with 12 bases spanning the gap. The CDR3 covers 14 residues. This CDR3 is CASSYRSGSDTQYF. The CDR3 region has the DNA TGTGCCAGCAGTTATAGGTCAGGGTCAGATACGCAGTATTTT.

CDR3 residues: CASSLVRGETGELFF. In nucleotides, the CDR3 is TGTGCCAGCAGCTTGGTCAGGGGAGAAACCGGGGAGCTGTTTTTT. The V gene is TRBV5-4, the J gene TRBJ2-2, with TRBD1 as a possible D gene (6 bases). Germline CDR1 and CDR2: SGHNT and YYREEE (reference sequence). CDR3 length equals 15 residues. Trimming took off 0 bases at V and 5 bases at J, with 11 bases between the two ends. Looking up the rest from reference TRBV5-4 and TRBJ2-2 gives the full variable domain: ETGVTQSPTHLIKTRGQQVTLRCSSQSGHNTVSWYQQALGQGPQFIFQYYREEENGRGNFPPRFSGLQFPNYSSELNVNALELDDSALYLCASSLVRGETGELFFGEGSRLTVL.

The rearrangement links TRBV7-2 to TRBJ2-1, with D tentatively TRBD2 (6 bases). The CDR3 sequence is 16 residues long. Trimming stripped 7 bases from V and 6 bases from J, with 22 bases between. Per germline, CDR1 SGHTA and CDR2 FQGNSA. The CDR3 DNA sequence: TGTGCCAGCACCACCCCAGGCCCCCGGGGAGGCAATGAGCAGTTCTTC. The encoded protein is CASTTPGPRGGNEQFF.

The chain joins TRBV7-9 to TRBJ1-1; the match to TRBD1 covers 10 bases. The trim removed 5 bases at V and 5 bases at J, leaving 5 bases unmatched. Germline values: CDR1 SEHNR, CDR2 FQNEAQ (reference sequence). This CDR3 spans 14 amino acids. The DNA for the CDR3 is TGTGCCAGCAGCCGGGACAGGGGATTTACTGAAGCTTTCTTT. Translation gives CASSRDRGFTEAFF.